These T cell receptor beta chains were read from a single sample in a study of tumor-infiltrating lymphocytes in primary liver carcinoma. TCRdb ran MiXCR on the multiplex PCR reads and lists one entry per CDR3 protein. The sample holds approximately 330,000 distinct CDR3 sequences, approximately 64% seen once. The sample was peripheral blood. These receptors were obtained from a man aged 35 to 55 with primary liver carcinoma and hepatitis B virus infection. Both conserved end residues are part of each CDR3.

CDR3 protein,CDR3 length,V gene
CASSPSEQSDYGYTF,15,TRBV4-1
CASSLDPDTEAFF,13,TRBV12-3/TRBV12-4
CSVEDPPPSHGYTF,14,TRBV29-1
CVSSATHSHEQYF,13,TRBV11-2
CGSGTSATGGLFF,13,TRBV12-3/TRBV12-4
CASSFQLKETQYF,13,TRBV5-5
CASSQDLTDTQYF,13,TRBV11-1
CASSDGGPSGAQYF,14,TRBV6-1
CASNFGGFSTDTQYF,15,TRBV5-1
CANTRGPYGYTF,12,TRBV11-2
CASSLKAGGGPETQYF,16,TRBV4-2
CATRAFSVDEQYF,13,TRBV28
CAISLRGPTYEQYF,14,TRBV11-3
CVSSLGAGQYF,11,TRBV12-3/TRBV12-4
CASYIRLAGVSYNEQFF,17,TRBV6-2/TRBV6-3
CASTRLSYNEQFF,13,TRBV11-2
CASSLGDYPNEQFF,14,TRBV5-5
CASSPTAPAGYTF,13,TRBV6-1
CASSGGERNEQFF,13,TRBV6-5
CASSLVVAGNPWNEQFF,17,TRBV5-4
CVSTKPTPGISETQYF,16,TRBV11-2
CASSQGGQGYNEQFF,15,TRBV5-4
CASRHRLAGAVSYEQFF,17,TRBV12-5
CAGSQVSSGAYNEQFF,16,TRBV4-1
CSVVRGVRAFF,11,TRBV29-1
CASSLTSSLDTQYF,14,TRBV5-4
CAIDIGQGNSDEQFF,15,TRBV10-3
CASTARDRGPANTGELFF,18,TRBV6-1
CANSLRQGANYGYTF,15,TRBV12-3/TRBV12-4
CANNLGTSGNEQFF,14,TRBV11-3
CASSYSMSTEAFF,13,TRBV6-5
CASSETRQRTVNQPQHF,17,TRBV6-1
CASSLAGVVSGRINEQFF,18,TRBV5-6
CASSVETGGYEQYF,14,TRBV6-1
CASGLVPIAGGNNEQFF,17,TRBV12-5
CVSSPGSYEQYF,12,TRBV5-4
CASSPLVRSSYEQYF,15,TRBV11-1
CSVEPQTYNEQFF,13,TRBV29-1
CASSIGQGASYEQYF,15,TRBV5-4
CASSHGLEGSYEQYF,15,TRBV5-6
CASSFGAGGGKNIQYF,16,TRBV5-1
CASSPERYYGYTF,13,TRBV12-3/TRBV12-4
CASSKQGPGNIQYF,14,TRBV5-1
CTSGGTDTQYF,11,TRBV10-3
CASSLDRRTYTDAQYF,16,TRBV5-1
CVSSLDNAALSFYEQYF,17,TRBV11-2
CASSTGQPINTEAFF,15,TRBV5-5
CASSAGLAGGYEQYF,15,TRBV7-2
CVSSGAGGNGEKPFF,15,TRBV6-1
CASSSQGRNEKLFF,14,TRBV12-3/TRBV12-4